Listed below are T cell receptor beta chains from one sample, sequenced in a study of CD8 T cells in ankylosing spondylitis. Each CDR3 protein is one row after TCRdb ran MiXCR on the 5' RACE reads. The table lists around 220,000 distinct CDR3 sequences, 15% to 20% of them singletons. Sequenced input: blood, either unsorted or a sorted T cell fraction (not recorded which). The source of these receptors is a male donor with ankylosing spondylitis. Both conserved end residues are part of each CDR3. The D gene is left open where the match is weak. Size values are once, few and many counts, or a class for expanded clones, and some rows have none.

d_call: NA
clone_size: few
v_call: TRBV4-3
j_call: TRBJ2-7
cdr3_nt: TGCGCCAGCAGCCAAGAGGTTCCTCCAGCGAGGAGCTCCTACGAGCAGTACTTC
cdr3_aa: CASSQEVPPARSSYEQYF

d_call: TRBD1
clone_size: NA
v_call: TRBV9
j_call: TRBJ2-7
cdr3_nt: TGTGCCAGCAGCGGGGGACAGGGGGCAATATACGAGCAGTACTTC
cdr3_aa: CASSGGQGAIYEQYF

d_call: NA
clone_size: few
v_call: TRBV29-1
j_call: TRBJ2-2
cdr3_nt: TGCAGCGTAAACACCGGGGAGCTGTTTTTT
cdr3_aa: CSVNTGELFF

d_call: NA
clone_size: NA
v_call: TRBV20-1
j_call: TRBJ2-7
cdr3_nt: TGCAGTGCTAGGGCCTCTTCCAACTACGAGCAGTACTTC
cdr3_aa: CSARASSNYEQYF

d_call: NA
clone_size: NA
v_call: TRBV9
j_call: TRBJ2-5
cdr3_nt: TGTGCCAGCGGTCAAGATGGGGAGACCCAGTACTTC
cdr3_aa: CASGQDGETQYF

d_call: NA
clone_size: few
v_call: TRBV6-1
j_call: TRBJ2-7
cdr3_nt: TGTGCCAGCAGCCCCTCAACCCGGCCATACGAGCAGTACTTC
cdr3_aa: CASSPSTRPYEQYF

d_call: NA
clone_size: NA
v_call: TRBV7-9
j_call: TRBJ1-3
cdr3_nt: TGTGCCAGCAGCGATGGATCTTATGGGGAAGGGACCATATATTTT
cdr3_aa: CASSDGSYGEGTIYF

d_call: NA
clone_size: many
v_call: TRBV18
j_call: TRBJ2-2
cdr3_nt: TGTGCCAGCTCACCAGCCAGGGTTAGCACCGGGGAGCTGTTTTTT
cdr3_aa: CASSPARVSTGELFF

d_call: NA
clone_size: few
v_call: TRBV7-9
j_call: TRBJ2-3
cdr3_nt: TGTGCCAGCAGGTACCAAAGCACAGATACGCAGTATTTT
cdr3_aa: CASRYQSTDTQYF

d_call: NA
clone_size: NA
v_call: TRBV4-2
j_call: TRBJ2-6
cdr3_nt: TGTGCCAGCAGCCAAGACTGGAGCTCTGGGGCCAACGTCCTGACTTTC
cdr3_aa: CASSQDWSSGANVLTF

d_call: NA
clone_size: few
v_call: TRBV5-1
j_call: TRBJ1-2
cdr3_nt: TGCGCCAGCAGCTTGTCGGGGCTTAACTATGGCTACACCTTC
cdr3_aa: CASSLSGLNYGYTF

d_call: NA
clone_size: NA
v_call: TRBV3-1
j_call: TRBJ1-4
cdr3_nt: TGTGCCAGCAGCCAGCTTCACGGGGGGGAAAAACTGTTTTTT
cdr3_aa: CASSQLHGGEKLFF

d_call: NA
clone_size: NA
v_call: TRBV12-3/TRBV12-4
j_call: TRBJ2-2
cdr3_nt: TGTGCCAGCAGCCGGTGGCTAGCGAACACCGGGGAGCTGTTTTTT
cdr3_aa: CASSRWLANTGELFF

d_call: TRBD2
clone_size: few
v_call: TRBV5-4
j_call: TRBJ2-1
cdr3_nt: TGTGCCAGCAGCTTGGGGGCTAGCGGGGACTACAATGAGCAGTTCTTC
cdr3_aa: CASSLGASGDYNEQFF

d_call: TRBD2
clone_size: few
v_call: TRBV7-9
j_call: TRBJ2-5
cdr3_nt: TGTGCCAGCAGCTTTGGACTAGCGGTTGACGGACAAGAGACCCAGTACTTC
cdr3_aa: CASSFGLAVDGQETQYF

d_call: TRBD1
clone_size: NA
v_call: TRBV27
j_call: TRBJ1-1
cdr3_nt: TGTGCCAGCGGCCTGACAGGGTTGCATGAAGCTTTCTTT
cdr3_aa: CASGLTGLHEAFF

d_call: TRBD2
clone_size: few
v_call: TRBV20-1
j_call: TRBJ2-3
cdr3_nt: TGCAGTGCTAGACTAGCGGGAGTTGATACGCAGTATTTT
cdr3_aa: CSARLAGVDTQYF

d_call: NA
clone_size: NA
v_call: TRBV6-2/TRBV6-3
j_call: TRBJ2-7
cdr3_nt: TGTGCCAGCAACATACAGGGACCACCCTACGAGCAGTACTTC
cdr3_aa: CASNIQGPPYEQYF

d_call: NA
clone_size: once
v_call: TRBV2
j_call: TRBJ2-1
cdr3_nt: TGTGCCAGCAGTGAGACTGTAGATGAGCAGTTCTTC
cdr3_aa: CASSETVDEQFF